The clone carrying this T cell receptor (beta chain) has only one observation. TCRdb keeps only in-frame clones here, not all; method: immunoSEQ multiplex PCR. The table has hundreds of thousands of clones, about 86% seen once; the top ten hold over 1.3%. This sample is part of a study of blood T cell repertoires in COVID-19. Looking at the study overall: COVID-19 samples from acute and convalescent phases originated in the United States, Italy and Spain. Sources were T cells, B-cell-depleted T cells, or PBMCs; the material itself was cDNA or gDNA.

CDR3 size: 13 residues. The V gene lost 3 bases and the J gene lost 5 bases, with 10 bases spanning the gap. Germline lookup yields CDR1 MGHRA and CDR2 YSYEKL. What was sequenced was peripheral blood. The sequence was obtained from an elderly man with acute or convalescent COVID-19. This sequence joins TRBV4-1 and TRBJ2-5, with D unclear. The CDR3 is CASSHPSHETQYF. The CDR3 nucleotides are TGCGCCAGCAGCCATCCCAGTCACGAGACCCAGTACTTC.